This T cell receptor (beta chain) appears in the sequencing data of a study of blood T cell repertoires in COVID-19. Across the study: The United States, Italy and Spain supplied acute and convalescent COVID-19 samples.

The CDR3 has 13 residues. Losses at the gene ends were 6 bases for V and 4 bases for J; bases not matched to a gene: 3. Germline V gene data show CDR1 as SNHLY and CDR2 as FYNNEI. In the original analysis: Amplification with reference gene primers provided the estimates of nucleated cell counts. Repertoires were generated with immunoSEQ multiplex PCR, while TCRdb's copy carries only in-frame clones and drops some. That table is the source of V, J and clone size, and D and trimming were worked out from the DNA. The sample has under 200,000 clones; about four fifths are singletons. Material: peripheral blood. The J gene is TRBJ1-5, the V gene TRBV2; 7 nucleotides agree with TRBD1. This clonotype was obtained from a man between 65 and 80 years old with active or convalescent COVID-19. This chain's CDR3 is CASRGTENQPQHF. CDR3 nucleotides: TGTGCCAGCAGGGGGACAGAAAATCAGCCCCAGCATTTT.